These 13 T cell receptor beta chains originate from one sample sequenced in a study of cytomegalovirus exposure and HLA in healthy donors. It was with 60 Vbeta and 13 Jbeta primers that the PCR ran. Some clones are missing from TCRdb's copy, which holds only in-frame ones; the method was immunoSEQ multiplex PCR. The table has around 150,000 clones, approximately 83% seen once. Source material: PBMCs. The receptors come from a young woman in good health and CMV-seronegative.

A note on this clone: The same CDR3 arises from other DNA sequences in this sample as well. The chain uses TRBV15 and TRBJ2-1; 8 bases are shared with TRBD1. CDR1 LNHNV and CDR2 YYDKDF come from the germline V gene (reference sequence). The junction had 1 base not matched to a gene; V was cut back by 3 bases and J by 6 bases. This CDR3 region has 13 residues. The CDR3: CATSRDRVNEQFF. CDR3 sequence (DNA): TGTGCCACCAGCAGGGACAGGGTCAATGAGCAGTTCTTC.

The chain combines TRBV2 with TRBJ2-1; 11 bases agree with TRBD2. The V gene's germline CDR1 is SNHLY and CDR2 FYNNEI. The trim removed 7 bases at V and 7 bases at J, leaving 6 bases unmatched. The CDR3 extends over 14 amino acids. CDR3 sequence: CASILAGGPNEQFF. In DNA, the CDR3 is TGTGCCAGCATCCTAGCGGGGGGCCCAAATGAGCAGTTCTTC.

A single count supports this clone. The J gene is TRBJ2-2, the V gene TRBV27, with D tentatively TRBD2 (7 bases). CDR1 and CDR2 (germline): MNHEY, SMNVEV (reference sequence). The CDR3 length is 16 residues. Deletions cut 1 base from V and 3 bases from J, with 12 bases between. The CDR3: CASSLLGRGYTGELFF. CDR3 nucleotide sequence: TGTGCCAGCAGTTTATTGGGGAGGGGGTACACCGGGGAGCTGTTTTTT.

The chain is built from TRBV10-3 and TRBJ1-2; D remains unclear. V shed 5 bases and J shed 5 bases, with 12 bases lying between them. The CDR3 contains 13 residues. Germline CDR1 reads ENHRY; CDR2 reads SYGVKD. The CDR3 DNA reads as TGTGCCATCAGTTCGGACGGGAATTATGGCTACACCTTC. Its protein is CAISSDGNYGYTF.

This clone was seen only once. The CDR3 coding sequence is TGCGCCAGCAGCCAGGGAGGGACAACAAAAGATACGCAGTATTTT. It encodes CASSQGGTTKDTQYF. The rearrangement joins TRBV5-1 to TRBJ2-3; D possibly corresponds to TRBD2 (7 bases). The CDR3 is 15 amino acids. V gave up 4 bases and J gave up 5 bases, with 17 bases separating them. Per germline, CDR1 SGHRS and CDR2 YFSETQ.

The rearrangement joins TRBV5-1 to TRBJ1-2; TRBD1 agrees at 7 bases. This CDR3 has 15 amino acids. Per the germline V gene, CDR1 is SGHRS and CDR2 is YFSETQ. The V gene end was trimmed by 5 bases and the J gene end by 4 bases; junction bases not matched to a gene: 11. The chain's CDR3 is CASSPERDRFYGYTF. CDR3 sequence (DNA): TGCGCCAGCAGTCCGGAACGGGACAGATTCTATGGCTACACCTTC.

This clone was observed a handful of times. The CDR3 sequence: CASSSWTRQRAGYTF. The CDR3 nucleotides are TGTGCCAGCAGTTCCTGGACCCGCCAGAGGGCTGGCTACACCTTC. The chain has TRBV6-6 and TRBJ1-2; D not resolved. Germline CDR1 MNHNY, CDR2 SVGAGI (reference sequence). The CDR3 has 15 amino acids. The V end lost 4 bases, the J end lost 7 bases, and 19 bases lay between the germline ends.

This chain joins TRBV2 and TRBJ1-1, with 7 bases fitting TRBD1. CDR1 and CDR2 from the germline V gene are SNHLY and FYNNEI. The CDR3 is made up of 14 amino acids. V gave up 4 bases and J gave up 6 bases; unmatched junction bases: 8. The CDR3 region has the DNA TGTGCCAGCAGTGGAGGCGACAGGGCCCCTGAAGCTTTCTTT. This encodes CASSGGDRAPEAFF.

The rearrangement links TRBV5-6 to TRBJ2-3; 8 nucleotides line up with TRBD2. With 3 bases clipped from V and 1 base from J, the junction kept 4 bases outside the gene matches. Germline V CDR1 and CDR2: SGHDT, YYEEEE. The CDR3 extends over 15 amino acids. DNA of the CDR3: TGTGCCAGCAGCTACAGCGGGGGCCGCACAGATACGCAGTATTTT. Protein product: CASSYSGGRTDTQYF.

V is TRBV9 and J is TRBJ2-3; a possible D gene is TRBD2 (7 bases). CDR1 is SGDLS and CDR2 is YYNGEE in the germline V gene. Trimming shortened V by 7 bases and J by 4 bases, and 16 bases separated the two germline ends. The CDR3 contains 14 residues. The CDR3 DNA follows: TGTGCCAGCGGGGGGGGCCGGGGTGCAGATACGCAGTATTTT. Its translation is CASGGGRGADTQYF.

The rearrangement joins TRBV7-9 to TRBJ1-1, with D hard to call. The CDR3 covers 12 residues. The V and J ends lost 1 base and 8 bases respectively, with 8 bases between them. Germline V CDR1 and CDR2: SEHNR, FQNEAQ (reference sequence). CDR3 loop: CASSLVAVEAFF. The CDR3 nucleotides read TGTGCCAGCAGCTTAGTCGCGGTAGAAGCTTTCTTT.

This clone has a handful of counts. CDR3 nucleotide sequence: TGTGCTAGTGGCTTTGCAGGGGGCGAGGTCTATGGCTACACCTTC. Translated: CASGFAGGEVYGYTF. The chain combines TRBV12-5 with TRBJ1-2; 8 positions agree with TRBD1. Germline CDR1 LGHNT, CDR2 FRNRAP. The V segment lost 6 bases and the J segment 4 bases; nucleotides outside the gene matches: 10. This CDR3 has 15 residues.

V usage is TRBV4-2 and J usage is TRBJ2-7, with 10 bases identical to TRBD2. V lost 1 base, J lost 0 bases, and 3 bases stayed unmatched. Looked up from germline, CDR1 is LGHNA and CDR2 is YNFKEQ. The CDR3 extends over 16 amino acids. The CDR3 reads CASSQGLAGDSYEQYF. The CDR3 DNA reads as TGTGCCAGCAGCCAAGGGCTAGCGGGGGACTCCTACGAGCAGTACTTC.